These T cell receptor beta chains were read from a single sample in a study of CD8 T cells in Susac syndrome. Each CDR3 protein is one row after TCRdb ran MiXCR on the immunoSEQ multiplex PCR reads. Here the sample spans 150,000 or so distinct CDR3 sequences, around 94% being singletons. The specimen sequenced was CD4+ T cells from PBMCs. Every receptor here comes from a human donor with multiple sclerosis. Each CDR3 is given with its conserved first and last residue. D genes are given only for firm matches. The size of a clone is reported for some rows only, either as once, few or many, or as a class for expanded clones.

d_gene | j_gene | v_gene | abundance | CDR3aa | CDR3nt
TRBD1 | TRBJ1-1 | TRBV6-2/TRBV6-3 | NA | CASSYAGQNQAFF | TGTGCCAGCAGTTACGCGGGACAGAACCAAGCTTTCTTT
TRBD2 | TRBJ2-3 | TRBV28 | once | CASSTRGTSGSPDTQYF | TGTGCCAGCTCTACCAGGGGGACTAGCGGGTCCCCAGATACGCAGTATTTT
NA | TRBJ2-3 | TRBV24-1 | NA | CATSDLVANTQYF | TGTGCCACCAGTGATTTAGTAGCCAATACGCAGTATTTT
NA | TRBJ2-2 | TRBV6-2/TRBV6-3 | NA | CATSLYTGELFF | TGTGCCACCTCCCTTTACACCGGGGAGCTGTTTTTT
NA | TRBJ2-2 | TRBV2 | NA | CASRVSPTGELFF | TGTGCCAGCAGGGTGTCCCCCACCGGGGAGCTGTTTTTT
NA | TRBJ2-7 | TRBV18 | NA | CASSPRRGFPYEQYF | TGTGCCAGCTCACCGCGCAGGGGTTTTCCCTACGAGCAGTACTTC
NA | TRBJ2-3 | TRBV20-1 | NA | CSASAEQDTQYF | TGCAGTGCTAGTGCGGAGCAGGATACGCAGTATTTT
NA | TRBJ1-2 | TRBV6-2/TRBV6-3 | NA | CASRQDGVYGYTF | TGTGCCAGCAGGCAGGACGGAGTCTATGGCTACACCTTC
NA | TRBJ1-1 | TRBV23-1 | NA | CASSHSTGTGTEAFF | TGCGCCAGCAGTCATTCCACCGGGACGGGCACTGAAGCTTTCTTT
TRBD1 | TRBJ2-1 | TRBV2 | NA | CASSGTGGLEGEQFF | TGTGCCAGCAGTGGGACAGGGGGTCTGGAGGGTGAGCAGTTCTTC
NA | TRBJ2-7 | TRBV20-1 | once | CSARDARGSDEQYF | TGCAGTGCTAGAGATGCCAGGGGAAGCGACGAGCAGTACTTC
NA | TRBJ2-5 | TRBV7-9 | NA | CASSPGGLETQYF | TGTGCCAGCAGCCCTGGTGGGTTAGAGACCCAGTACTTC
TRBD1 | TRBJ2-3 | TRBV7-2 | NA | CASRDRTDTQYF | TGTGCCAGCCGGGACAGGACAGATACGCAGTATTTT
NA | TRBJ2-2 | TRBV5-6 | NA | CASSLGQDYGELFF | TGTGCCAGCAGCTTGGGACAGGACTACGGGGAGCTGTTTTTT
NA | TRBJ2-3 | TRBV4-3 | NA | CASSQDPTGGTDTQYF | TGCGCCAGCAGCCAAGATCCGACGGGAGGCACAGATACGCAGTATTTT
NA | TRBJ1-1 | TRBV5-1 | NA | CASSLETPPGTEAFF | TGCGCCAGCAGCTTGGAGACCCCCCCGGGGACTGAAGCTTTCTTT
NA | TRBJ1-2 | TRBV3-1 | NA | CASSQESGYTF | TGTGCCAGCAGCCAAGAATCTGGCTACACCTTC
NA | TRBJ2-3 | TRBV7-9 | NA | CASSPPFAEDTDTQYF | TGTGCCAGCAGCCCTCCTTTCGCCGAAGACACAGATACGCAGTATTTT
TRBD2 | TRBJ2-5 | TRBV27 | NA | CASSLTYSGSGETQYF | TGTGCCAGCAGTTTAACGTATAGCGGGAGCGGGGAGACCCAGTACTTC
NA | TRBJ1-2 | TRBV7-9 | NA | CASSLATASANYGYTF | TGTGCCAGCAGCTTAGCCACAGCTTCAGCTAACTATGGCTACACCTTC
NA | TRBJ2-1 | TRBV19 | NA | CASSTYTYNEQFF | TGTGCCAGTAGTACATACACCTACAATGAGCAGTTCTTC
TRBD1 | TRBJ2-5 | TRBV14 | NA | CASSRRGQGVRETQYF | TGTGCCAGCAGCCGCCGGGGACAGGGAGTGCGGGAGACCCAGTACTTC
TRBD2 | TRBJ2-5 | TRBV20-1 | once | CSATRGPGGETQYF | TGCAGTGCAACGCGCGGTCCCGGGGGGGAGACCCAGTACTTC
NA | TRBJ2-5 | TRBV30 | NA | CAWNRWPSETQYF | TGTGCCTGGAACCGGTGGCCCTCCGAGACCCAGTACTTC
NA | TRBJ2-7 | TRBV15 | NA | CATSSRNPVSYEQYF | TGTGCCACCAGCAGTCGAAACCCCGTCTCCTACGAGCAGTACTTC
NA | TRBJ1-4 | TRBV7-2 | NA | CASSSGTSANEKLFF | TGTGCCAGCAGCTCGGGGACAAGCGCTAATGAAAAACTGTTTTTT
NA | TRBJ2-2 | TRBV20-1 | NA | CSARDLLVSNTGELFF | TGCAGTGCTAGAGACCTTCTAGTCTCGAACACCGGGGAGCTGTTTTTT
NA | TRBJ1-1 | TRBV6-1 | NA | CATSQGGNTEAFF | TGTGCCACCTCACAGGGTGGGAACACTGAAGCTTTCTTT
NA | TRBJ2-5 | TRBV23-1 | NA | CASTDPDGQETQYF | TGCGCCAGCACCGACCCTGACGGTCAAGAGACCCAGTACTTC
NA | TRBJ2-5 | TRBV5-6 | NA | CASSPARRQETQYF | TGTGCCAGCAGCCCGGCGAGGAGACAAGAGACCCAGTACTTC
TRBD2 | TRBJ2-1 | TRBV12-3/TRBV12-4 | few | CASSLAGGGNEQFF | TGTGCCAGCAGTCTAGCGGGAGGCGGCAATGAGCAGTTCTTC
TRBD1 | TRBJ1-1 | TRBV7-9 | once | CASSLDRGLMNTEAFF | TGTGCCAGCAGCCTGGACAGGGGGCTCATGAACACTGAAGCTTTCTTT
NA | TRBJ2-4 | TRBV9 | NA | CASTQGPSLAKNIQYF | TGTGCCAGCACCCAGGGGCCATCTCTAGCCAAAAACATTCAGTACTTC
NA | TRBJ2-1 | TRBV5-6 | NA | CASSLIGPLYSYEQFF | TGTGCCAGCAGCTTGATCGGGCCACTGTACTCTTATGAGCAGTTCTTC
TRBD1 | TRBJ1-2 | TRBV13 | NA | CASSSRGRDYGYTF | TGTGCCAGCAGCTCCAGGGGGAGAGACTATGGCTACACCTTC
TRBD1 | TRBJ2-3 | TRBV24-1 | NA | CATSDSRQGRDTQYF | TGTGCCACCAGTGATTCGAGACAGGGCAGAGATACGCAGTATTTT
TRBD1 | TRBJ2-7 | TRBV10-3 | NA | CAISPARQGPYEQYF | TGTGCCATCAGCCCCGCTAGACAGGGGCCCTACGAGCAGTACTTC
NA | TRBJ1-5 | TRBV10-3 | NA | CAISDRTADQPQHF | TGTGCCATCAGTGATAGGACGGCAGATCAGCCCCAGCATTTT
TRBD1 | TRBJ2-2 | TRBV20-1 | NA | CSARGDRASLNTGELFF | TGCAGTGCTAGGGGGGACAGGGCTTCGTTGAACACCGGGGAGCTGTTTTTT
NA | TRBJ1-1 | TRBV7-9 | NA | CASSSFGGDTEAFF | TGTGCCAGCAGCTCCTTCGGTGGTGACACTGAAGCTTTCTTT
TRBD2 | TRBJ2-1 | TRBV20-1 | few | CSARFPSGRTGNEQFF | TGCAGTGCTAGATTCCCTAGCGGGAGGACTGGCAATGAGCAGTTCTTC
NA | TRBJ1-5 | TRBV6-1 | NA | CASRYRESNQPQHF | TGTGCCAGCAGATACCGGGAGAGCAATCAGCCCCAGCATTTT
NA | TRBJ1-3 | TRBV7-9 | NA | CASSLGHSGNTIYF | TGTGCCAGCAGCTTAGGACACTCTGGAAACACCATATATTTT
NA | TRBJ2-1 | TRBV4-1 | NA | CASSQETGRQNEQFF | TGCGCCAGCAGCCAAGAGACAGGGAGGCAGAATGAGCAGTTCTTC
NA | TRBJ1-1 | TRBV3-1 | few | CASSHHTEAFF | TGTGCCAGCAGCCACCACACTGAAGCTTTCTTT
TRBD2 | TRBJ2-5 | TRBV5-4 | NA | CASSLAGAGGETQYF | TGTGCCAGCAGCTTGGCAGGGGCGGGAGGGGAGACCCAGTACTTC
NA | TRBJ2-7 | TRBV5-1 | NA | CASSLLSGAYEQYF | TGCGCCAGCAGCTTGTTATCCGGAGCCTACGAGCAGTACTTC
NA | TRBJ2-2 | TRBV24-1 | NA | CATSDWTAGELFF | TGTGCCACCAGTGATTGGACAGCCGGGGAGCTGTTTTTT
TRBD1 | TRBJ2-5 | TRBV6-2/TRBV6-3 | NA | CASSRYLQTGLQETQYF | TGTGCCAGCAGCCGGTACCTCCAGACAGGGCTCCAAGAGACCCAGTACTTC
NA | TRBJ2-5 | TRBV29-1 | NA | CSVERKTQYF | TGCAGCGTTGAACGAAAGACCCAGTACTTC
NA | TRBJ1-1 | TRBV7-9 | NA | CASRPWGVEAEAFF | TGTGCCAGCAGGCCCTGGGGCGTCGAGGCTGAAGCTTTCTTT
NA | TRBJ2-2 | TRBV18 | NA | CASSPASGNTGELFF | TGTGCCAGCTCACCTGCAAGCGGGAACACCGGGGAGCTGTTTTTT
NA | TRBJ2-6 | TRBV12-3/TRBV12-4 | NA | CASSSRQSGANVLTF | TGTGCCAGCAGTTCCAGACAGTCTGGGGCCAACGTCCTGACTTTC
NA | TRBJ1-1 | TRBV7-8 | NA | CASSPDRHRNTEAFF | TGTGCCAGCAGCCCAGACAGGCACCGGAACACTGAAGCTTTCTTT
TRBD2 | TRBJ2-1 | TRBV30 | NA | CAWRTLRAGGYNEQFF | TGTGCCTGGAGAACCCTTCGCGCGGGAGGATACAATGAGCAGTTCTTC